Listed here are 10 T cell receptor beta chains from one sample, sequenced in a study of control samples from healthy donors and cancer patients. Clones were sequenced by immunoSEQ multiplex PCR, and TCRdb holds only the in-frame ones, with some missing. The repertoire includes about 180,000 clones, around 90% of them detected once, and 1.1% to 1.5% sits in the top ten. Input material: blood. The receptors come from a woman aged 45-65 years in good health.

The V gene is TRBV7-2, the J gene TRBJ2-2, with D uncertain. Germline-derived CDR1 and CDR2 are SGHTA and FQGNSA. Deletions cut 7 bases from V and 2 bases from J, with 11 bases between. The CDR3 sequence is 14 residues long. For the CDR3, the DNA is TGTGCCAGCAAAGCCGGTATCAACACCGGGGAGCTGTTTTTT. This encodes CASKAGINTGELFF. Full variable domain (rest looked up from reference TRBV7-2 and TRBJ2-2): GAGVSQSPSNKVTEKGKDVELRCDPISGHTALYWYRQSLGQGLEFLIYFQGNSAPDKSGLPSDRFSAERTGGSVSTLTIQRTQQEDSAVYLCASKAGINTGELFFGEGSRLTVL.

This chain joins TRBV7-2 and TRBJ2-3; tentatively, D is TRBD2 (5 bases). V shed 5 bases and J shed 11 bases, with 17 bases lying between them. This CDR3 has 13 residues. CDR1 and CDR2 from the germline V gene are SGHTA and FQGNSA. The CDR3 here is CASSLGLLEGQYF. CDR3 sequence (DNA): TGTGCCAGCAGCCTAGGACTGTTGGAAGGGCAGTATTTT.

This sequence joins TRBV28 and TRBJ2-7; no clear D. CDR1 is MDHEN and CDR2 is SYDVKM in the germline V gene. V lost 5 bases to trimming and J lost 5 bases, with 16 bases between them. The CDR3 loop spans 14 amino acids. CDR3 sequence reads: CASSPTAWVNEQYF. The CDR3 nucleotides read TGTGCCAGCAGTCCTACCGCCTGGGTGAACGAGCAGTACTTC. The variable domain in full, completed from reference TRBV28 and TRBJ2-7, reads DVKVTQSSRYLVKRTGEKVFLECVQDMDHENMFWYRQDPGLGLRLIYFSYDVKMKEKGDIPEGYSVSREKKERFSLILESASTNQTSMYLCASSPTAWVNEQYFGPGTRLTVT.

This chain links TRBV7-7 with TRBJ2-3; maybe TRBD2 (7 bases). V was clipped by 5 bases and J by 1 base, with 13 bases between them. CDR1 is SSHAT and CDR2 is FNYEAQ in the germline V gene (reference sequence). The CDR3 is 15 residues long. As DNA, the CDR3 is TGTGCCAGCAGCCCGCAGGGGAGGGGCACAGATACGCAGTATTTT. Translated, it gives CASSPQGRGTDTQYF.

CDR3 bases: TGTGCCAGCACAACAAGAAACTATGGCTACACCTTC. Translation: CASTTRNYGYTF. The gene calls are TRBV28 and TRBJ1-2, with D uncertain. This CDR3 spans 12 amino acids. Deletions cut 7 bases from V and 2 bases from J, with 8 bases between. The V gene's germline CDR1 is MDHEN and CDR2 SYDVKM.

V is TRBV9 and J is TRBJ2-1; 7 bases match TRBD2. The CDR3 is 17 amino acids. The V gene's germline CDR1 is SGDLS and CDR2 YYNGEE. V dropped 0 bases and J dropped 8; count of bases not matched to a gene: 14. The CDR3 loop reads CASSVAGGGLRGDEQFF. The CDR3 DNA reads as TGTGCCAGCAGCGTAGCCGGGGGAGGGCTCAGAGGGGATGAGCAGTTCTTC.

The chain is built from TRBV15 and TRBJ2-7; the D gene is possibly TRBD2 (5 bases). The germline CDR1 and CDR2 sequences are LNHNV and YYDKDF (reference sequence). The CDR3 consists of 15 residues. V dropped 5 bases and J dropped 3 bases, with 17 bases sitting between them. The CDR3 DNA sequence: TGTGCCACCAGCCCATATGGAGGTTCCGACTACGAGCAGTACTTC. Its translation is CATSPYGGSDYEQYF.

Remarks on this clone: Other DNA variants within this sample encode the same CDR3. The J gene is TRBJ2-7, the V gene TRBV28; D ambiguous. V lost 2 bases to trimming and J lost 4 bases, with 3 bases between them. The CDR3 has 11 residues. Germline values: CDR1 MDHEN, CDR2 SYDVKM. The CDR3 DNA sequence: TGTGCCAGCAGTTTACGGTACGAGCAGTACTTC. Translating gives CASSLRYEQYF.

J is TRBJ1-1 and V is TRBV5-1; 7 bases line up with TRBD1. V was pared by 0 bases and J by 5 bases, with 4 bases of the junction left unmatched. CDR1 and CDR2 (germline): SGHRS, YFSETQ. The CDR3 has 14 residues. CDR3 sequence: CASSLGAGGTEAFF. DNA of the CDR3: TGCGCCAGCAGCTTGGGGGCAGGGGGGACTGAAGCTTTCTTT.

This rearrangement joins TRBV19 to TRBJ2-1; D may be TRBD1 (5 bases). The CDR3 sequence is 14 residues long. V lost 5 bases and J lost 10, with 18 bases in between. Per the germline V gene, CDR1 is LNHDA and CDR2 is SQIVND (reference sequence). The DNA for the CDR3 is TGTGCCAGTAGTCCAGACAGACCTTTGGGGGAGCAGTTCTTC. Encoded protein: CASSPDRPLGEQFF.